Listed below are T cell receptor beta chains from one sample, sequenced in a study of spatial heterogeneity in lung cancer. TCRdb re-called the 5' RACE reads with MiXCR, one entry per CDR3 protein. The sample contains about 21,000 distinct CDR3 sequences, 3.5% to 5.5% of which appear only once. Sequences were derived from PBMCs, sampled at surgery. All receptors come from a male donor with early-stage non-small cell lung cancer. Each CDR3 is given with its conserved first and last residue. A D gene is named only where the DNA matches it firmly. Not all rows give a size; the values are once, few, many and, for expanded clones, a class.

TRBJ2-1 | TRBV3-1 | many | . | TGTGCCAGCAGCCAAGAGGAAGCAGGGACGGGCGAGCAGTTCTTC | CASSQEEAGTGEQFF
TRBJ2-7 | TRBV9 | many | TRBD1 | TGTGCCAGCAGCGTAGGGGACAGTGGAACCTACGAGCAGTACTTC | CASSVGDSGTYEQYF
TRBJ2-1 | TRBV7-2 | many | . | TGTGCCAGCAGCTTAGAAGGGGTCGGTGAGCAGTTCTTC | CASSLEGVGEQFF
TRBJ1-1 | TRBV29-1 | medium-sized | . | TGCAGCGTTGAGATTATGAGAGACACTGAAGCTTTCTTT | CSVEIMRDTEAFF
TRBJ1-4 | TRBV7-9 | many | . | TGTGCCAGCAGCTTTGCGGGGAATGGTGAAAAACTGTTTTTT | CASSFAGNGEKLFF
TRBJ1-5 | TRBV30 | many | . | TGTGCCTGGAGCGACCGCTCCGGACAGATGAGTCAGCCCCAGCATTTT | CAWSDRSGQMSQPQHF
TRBJ1-1 | TRBV28 | many | TRBD1 | TGTGCCAGCAGTTTAGACAGGGAGGGCACTGAAGCTTTCTTT | CASSLDREGTEAFF
TRBJ1-1 | TRBV6-5 | . | TRBD1 | TGTGCCAGCAAAACCCTAGGACAGGAGAACACTGAAGCTTTCTTT | CASKTLGQENTEAFF
TRBJ2-1 | TRBV5-1 | many | TRBD1 | TGCGCCAGCAGCCGATGGACAGGAAGCAATGAGCAGTTCTTC | CASSRWTGSNEQFF
TRBJ1-2 | TRBV6-6 | few | TRBD1 | TGTGCCAGCAGTTACACAGGGGGCACCTATGGCTACACCTTC | CASSYTGGTYGYTF
TRBJ2-1 | TRBV9 | few | TRBD2 | TGTGCCAGCAGCTCCGGACTAGCGGGAGATGGCAATGAGCAGTTCTTC | CASSSGLAGDGNEQFF
TRBJ2-5 | TRBV28 | many | . | TGTGCCTGCGTGGACTTGAGTAAAGAGACCCAGTACTTC | CACVDLSKETQYF
TRBJ2-7 | TRBV4-2 | many | TRBD2 | TGTGCCAGCAGCCAAGTCGAGCGGGAGGTGAACGAGCAGTACTTC | CASSQVEREVNEQYF
TRBJ2-5 | TRBV5-1 | . | . | TGCGCCAGCAGGGGATTCGGGTACCAAGAGACCCAGTACTTC | CASRGFGYQETQYF
TRBJ2-1 | TRBV3-1 | medium-sized | . | TGTGCCAGCAGCCGGAGGGATCGCTCTAATGAGCAGTTCTTC | CASSRRDRSNEQFF
TRBJ2-7 | TRBV7-9 | many | . | TGTGCCAGCAGCTTAGGGATCTCCTACGAGCAGTACTTC | CASSLGISYEQYF
TRBJ1-2 | TRBV30 | many | TRBD1 | TGTGCCTGGAACCTGGGACAGGGAATCATCGTTGGCTACACCTTC | CAWNLGQGIIVGYTF
TRBJ2-5 | TRBV6-2/TRBV6-3 | few | TRBD1 | TGTGCCAGCAGTTACCTCGTGAAAGGACAGGGGGCACGGATCCAAGAGACCCAGTACTTC | CASSYLVKGQGARIQETQYF
TRBJ1-6 | TRBV7-9 | many | TRBD1 | TGTGCCAGCAGCTTGGAGGGGGCGAATTCACCCCTCCACTTT | CASSLEGANSPLHF
TRBJ1-1 | TRBV6-6 | many | . | TGTGCCAGCAGTTACAATCCCGGGGTCGGCACTGAAGCTTTCTTT | CASSYNPGVGTEAFF
TRBJ1-5 | TRBV6-1 | many | . | TGTGCCAGCAGTATACACAGGGCACAGCCCCAGCATTTT | CASSIHRAQPQHF
TRBJ2-7 | TRBV6-2/TRBV6-3 | medium-sized | . | TGTGCCAGCAGTTACCTCCCGGGAAACGAGCAGTACTTC | CASSYLPGNEQYF
TRBJ2-1 | TRBV6-5 | many | TRBD2 | TGTGCCAGCAGTTACGGGACTAGCGGGAGTGTCAATGAGCAGTTCTTC | CASSYGTSGSVNEQFF
TRBJ1-6 | TRBV20-1 | . | TRBD1 | TGCAGTGCTAGAAGGGACAGGTGGAATTCACCCCTCCACTTT | CSARRDRWNSPLHF
TRBJ2-1 | TRBV6-2/TRBV6-3 | medium-sized | TRBD2 | TGTGCCAGCAGCGAGACTATAGCGGGAGGCAATGAGCAGTTCTTC | CASSETIAGGNEQFF
TRBJ1-1 | TRBV27 | many | . | TGTGCCAGCAGTTTCGGTGGAGGGGCACCCCAAGCTTTCTTT | CASSFGGGAPQAFF
TRBJ1-3 | TRBV7-9 | medium-sized | . | TGTGCCAGCAGCCCTGTAAGGGACACCATATATTTT | CASSPVRDTIYF
TRBJ2-2 | TRBV11-1 | many | . | TGTGCCAGCAGCTTAAGGGAAGGGGCTCCGAACACCGGGGAGCTGTTTTTT | CASSLREGAPNTGELFF
TRBJ2-3 | TRBV2 | many | TRBD2 | TGTGCCAGCAGCGCGGGCCCTGGGACTAGCACTACGCAGTATTTT | CASSAGPGTSTTQYF
TRBJ2-3 | TRBV28 | many | TRBD1 | TGTGCCAGCAGTTCTGGACAGGGTGGAAGCAATACGCAGTATTTT | CASSSGQGGSNTQYF
TRBJ1-2 | TRBV28 | many | TRBD1 | TGTGCCAGCAGTGCAGAGACAGGGTCTAACTATGGCTACACCTTC | CASSAETGSNYGYTF
TRBJ1-2 | TRBV6-8 | many | . | TGTGCCAGCAGCGACAGCAAGTTCTTCTATGGCTACACCTTC | CASSDSKFFYGYTF
TRBJ2-1 | TRBV3-1 | medium-sized | TRBD1 | TGTGCCAGCAGCCAACTAACAGGGGTACTGACCTACAATGAGCAGTTCTTC | CASSQLTGVLTYNEQFF
TRBJ1-5 | TRBV7-6 | many | . | TGTGCCAGCAGCCGATGGGCAAGCGCAGGAAATCAGCCCCAGCATTTT | CASSRWASAGNQPQHF
TRBJ2-6 | TRBV12-3/TRBV12-4 | many | TRBD1 | TGTGCCAGCAGTTCCTCTCAACTCCGCAGGGGGCCTGGGGCCAACGTCCTGACTTTC | CASSSSQLRRGPGANVLTF
TRBJ2-5 | TRBV7-2 | many | TRBD2 | TGTGCCAGCAGCCTCGCCGGGACTAGAGAGACCCAGTACTTC | CASSLAGTRETQYF
TRBJ2-1 | TRBV20-1 | many | . | TGCAGTGCTAGTTTGGGGGACTACAATGAGCAGTTCTTC | CSASLGDYNEQFF
TRBJ2-7 | TRBV7-2 | many | TRBD2 | TGTGCCAGCAGCTTAGCCCGACCCGGATTAGCGGGAGTATCTGGAGAGCAGTACTTC | CASSLARPGLAGVSGEQYF
TRBJ2-1 | TRBV7-8 | medium-sized | . | TGTGCCAGCAGCCCCCAAGGGTACAATGAGCAGTTCTTC | CASSPQGYNEQFF
TRBJ2-5 | TRBV7-7 | many | . | TGTGCTAGCAGCTTCGAATTGGAGGGTTTGACCCAGTACTTC | CASSFELEGLTQYF
TRBJ1-1 | TRBV6-5 | . | . | TGTGCCAGCACCCTAGCCCGGACATCTGAAGCTTTCTTT | CASTLARTSEAFF
TRBJ2-1 | TRBV9 | many | . | TGTGCCAGCAGCGCTCCGACAGGCTCCTACAATGAGCAGTTCTTC | CASSAPTGSYNEQFF
TRBJ2-1 | TRBV6-5 | . | TRBD2 | TGTGCCAGCGGCCGACTAGCGGGGGGGCATGGCTACAATGAGCAGTTCTTC | CASGRLAGGHGYNEQFF
TRBJ1-2 | TRBV5-1 | many | . | TGCGCCAGCAGCTTGGTTGTTAACTATGGCTACACCTTC | CASSLVVNYGYTF
TRBJ2-5 | TRBV5-1 | many | . | TGCGCCAGCAGCTTGTTAGAGACCCAGTACTTC | CASSLLETQYF
TRBJ2-7 | TRBV6-2/TRBV6-3 | many | . | TGTGCCAGCAGTCGGGGGCGGTCCTACGAGCAGTACTTC | CASSRGRSYEQYF
TRBJ2-3 | TRBV5-1 | few | . | TGCGCCAGCAGCTTGGGGGACGAGACAGATACGCAGTATTTT | CASSLGDETDTQYF
TRBJ1-1 | TRBV4-3 | many | . | TGCGCCAGCAGCCAAGGTAGGGGAAGGGAGACTGAAGCTTTCTTT | CASSQGRGRETEAFF
TRBJ2-7 | TRBV6-5 | few | . | TGTGCCAGCAGTTACTCGAGTCCGGACAGTAGGAGCTCCTACGAGCAGTACTTC | CASSYSSPDSRSSYEQYF